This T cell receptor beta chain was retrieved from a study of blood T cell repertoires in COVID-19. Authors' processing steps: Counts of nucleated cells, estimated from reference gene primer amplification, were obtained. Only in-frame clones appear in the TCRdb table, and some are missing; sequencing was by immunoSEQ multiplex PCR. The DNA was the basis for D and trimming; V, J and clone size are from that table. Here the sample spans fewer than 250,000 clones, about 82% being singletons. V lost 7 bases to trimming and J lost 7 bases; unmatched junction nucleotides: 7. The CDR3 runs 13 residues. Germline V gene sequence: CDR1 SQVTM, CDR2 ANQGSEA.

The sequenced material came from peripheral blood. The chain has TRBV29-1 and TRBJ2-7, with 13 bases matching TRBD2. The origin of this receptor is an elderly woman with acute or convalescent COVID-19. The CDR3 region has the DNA TGCAGCGCTAGGACTAGCGGGAGTGGTGAGCAGTACTTC. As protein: CSARTSGSGEQYF.